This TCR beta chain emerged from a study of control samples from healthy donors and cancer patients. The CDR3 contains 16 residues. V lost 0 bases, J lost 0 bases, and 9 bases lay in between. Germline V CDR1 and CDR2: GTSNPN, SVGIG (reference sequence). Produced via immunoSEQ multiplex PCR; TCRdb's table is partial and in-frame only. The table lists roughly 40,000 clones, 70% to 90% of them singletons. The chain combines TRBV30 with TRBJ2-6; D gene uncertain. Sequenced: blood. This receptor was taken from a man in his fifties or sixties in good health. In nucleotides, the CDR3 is TGTGCCTGGAGTGTACCCAGGACCTCTGGGGCCAACGTCCTGACTTTC. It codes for CAWSVPRTSGANVLTF.